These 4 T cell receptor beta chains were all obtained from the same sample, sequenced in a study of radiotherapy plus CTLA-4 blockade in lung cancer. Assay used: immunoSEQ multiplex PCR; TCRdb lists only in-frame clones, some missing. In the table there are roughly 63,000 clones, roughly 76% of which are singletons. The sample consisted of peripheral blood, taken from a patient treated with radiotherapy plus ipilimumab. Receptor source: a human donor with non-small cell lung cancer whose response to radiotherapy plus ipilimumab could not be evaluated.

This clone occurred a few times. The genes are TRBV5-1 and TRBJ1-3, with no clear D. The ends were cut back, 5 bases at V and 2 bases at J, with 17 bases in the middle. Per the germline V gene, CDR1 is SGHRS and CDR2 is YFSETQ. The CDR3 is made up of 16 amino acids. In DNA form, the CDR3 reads TGCGCCAGCAGGGCGGGGAACAACATCCCTGGAAACACCATATATTTT. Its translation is CASRAGNNIPGNTIYF.

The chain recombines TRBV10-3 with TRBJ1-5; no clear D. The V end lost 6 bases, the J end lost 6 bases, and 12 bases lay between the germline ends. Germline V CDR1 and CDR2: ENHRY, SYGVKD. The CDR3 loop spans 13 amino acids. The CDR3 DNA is TGTGCCATCAGCGGGGAAGGGAGTCAGCCCCAGCATTTT. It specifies CAISGEGSQPQHF.

CDR3 coding DNA: TGTGCCAGCAGTCACCTCGGACTAGGGGGGATAGGCAATCAGCCCCAGCATTTT. Translating gives CASSHLGLGGIGNQPQHF. The rearrangement uses TRBV28 and TRBJ1-5; tentative D call: TRBD1 (6 bases). Deletions cut 5 bases from V and 2 bases from J, with 22 bases between. Germline V CDR1 and CDR2: MDHEN, SYDVKM. The CDR3 is 18 residues long.

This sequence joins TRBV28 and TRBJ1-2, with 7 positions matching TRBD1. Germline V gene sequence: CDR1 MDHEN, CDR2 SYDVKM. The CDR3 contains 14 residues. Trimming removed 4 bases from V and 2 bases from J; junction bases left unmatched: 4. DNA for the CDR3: TGTGCCAGCAGTTACGGGACAGAGAACTATGGCTACACCTTC. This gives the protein CASSYGTENYGYTF.